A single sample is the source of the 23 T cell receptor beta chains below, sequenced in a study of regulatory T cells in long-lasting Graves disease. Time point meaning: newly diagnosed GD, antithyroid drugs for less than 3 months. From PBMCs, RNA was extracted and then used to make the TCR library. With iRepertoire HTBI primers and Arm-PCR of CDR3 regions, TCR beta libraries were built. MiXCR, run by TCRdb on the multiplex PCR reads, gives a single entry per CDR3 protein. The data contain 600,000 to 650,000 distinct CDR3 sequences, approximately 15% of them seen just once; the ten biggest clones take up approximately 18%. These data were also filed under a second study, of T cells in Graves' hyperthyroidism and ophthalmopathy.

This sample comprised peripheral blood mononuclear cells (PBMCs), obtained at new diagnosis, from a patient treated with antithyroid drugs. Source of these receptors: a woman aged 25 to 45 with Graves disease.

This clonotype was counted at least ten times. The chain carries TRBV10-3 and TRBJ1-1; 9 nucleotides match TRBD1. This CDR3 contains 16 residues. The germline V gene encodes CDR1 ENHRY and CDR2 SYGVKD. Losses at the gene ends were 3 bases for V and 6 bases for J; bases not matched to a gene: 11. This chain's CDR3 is CAISDPGQGLRAEAFF. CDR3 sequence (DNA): TGTGCCATCAGTGACCCTGGACAGGGGTTGAGGGCTGAAGCTTTCTTT.

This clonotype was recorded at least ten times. The CDR3 loop is CGGVGGLNEQFF. As DNA, the CDR3 is TGCGGAGGAGTGGGAGGTCTCAATGAGCAGTTCTTC. The chain recombines TRBV20-1 with TRBJ2-1; possible D gene TRBD2, 6 bases. This CDR3 spans 12 amino acids. Germline CDR1 is DFQATT and CDR2 is SNEGSKA (reference sequence).

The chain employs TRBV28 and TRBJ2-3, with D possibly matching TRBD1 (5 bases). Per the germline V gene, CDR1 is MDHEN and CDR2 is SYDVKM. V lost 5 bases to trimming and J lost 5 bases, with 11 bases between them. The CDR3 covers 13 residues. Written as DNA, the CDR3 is TGTGCCAGCAGTCCCTGGGGCAAAGATACGCAGTATTTT. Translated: CASSPWGKDTQYF.

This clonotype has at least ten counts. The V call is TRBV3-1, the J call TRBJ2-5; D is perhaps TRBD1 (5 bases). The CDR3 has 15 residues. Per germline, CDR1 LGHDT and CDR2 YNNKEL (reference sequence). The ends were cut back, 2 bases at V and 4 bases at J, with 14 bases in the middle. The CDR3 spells CASSQQGREGETQYF. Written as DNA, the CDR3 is TGTGCCAGCAGCCAACAGGGCAGGGAAGGAGAGACCCAGTACTTC.

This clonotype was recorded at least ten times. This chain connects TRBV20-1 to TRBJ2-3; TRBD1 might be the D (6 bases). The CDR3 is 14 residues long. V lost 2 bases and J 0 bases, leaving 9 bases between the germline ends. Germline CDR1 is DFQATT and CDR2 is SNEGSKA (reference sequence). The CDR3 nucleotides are TGCAGTGCTAGAATACAGGGAAGCACAGATACGCAGTATTTT. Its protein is CSARIQGSTDTQYF.

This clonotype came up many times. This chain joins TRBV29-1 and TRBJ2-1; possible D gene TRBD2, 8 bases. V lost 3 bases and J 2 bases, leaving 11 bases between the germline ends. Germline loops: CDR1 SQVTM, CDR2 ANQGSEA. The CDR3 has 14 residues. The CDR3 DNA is TGCAGCGTTGATAGCGGGACAGCCTACAATGAGCAGTTCTTC. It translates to CSVDSGTAYNEQFF.

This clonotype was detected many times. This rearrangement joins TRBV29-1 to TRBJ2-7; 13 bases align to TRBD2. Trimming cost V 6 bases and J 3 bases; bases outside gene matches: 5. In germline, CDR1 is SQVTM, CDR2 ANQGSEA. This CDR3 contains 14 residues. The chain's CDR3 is CSVTRTSGSYEQYF. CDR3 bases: TGCAGCGTGACACGGACTAGCGGGAGCTACGAGCAGTACTTC.

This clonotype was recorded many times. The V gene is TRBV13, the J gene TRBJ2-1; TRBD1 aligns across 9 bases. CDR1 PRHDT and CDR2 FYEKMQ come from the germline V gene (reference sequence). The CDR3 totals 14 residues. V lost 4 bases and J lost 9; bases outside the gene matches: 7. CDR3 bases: TGTGCCAGCAGCTCCTGGGACAGGGCAGGTGAGCAGTTCTTC. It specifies CASSSWDRAGEQFF. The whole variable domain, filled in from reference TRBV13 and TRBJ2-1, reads AAGVIQSPRHLIKEKRETATLKCYPIPRHDTVYWYQQGPGQDPQFLISFYEKMQSDKGSIPDRFSAQQFSDYHSELNMSSLELGDSALYFCASSSWDRAGEQFFGPGTRLTVL.

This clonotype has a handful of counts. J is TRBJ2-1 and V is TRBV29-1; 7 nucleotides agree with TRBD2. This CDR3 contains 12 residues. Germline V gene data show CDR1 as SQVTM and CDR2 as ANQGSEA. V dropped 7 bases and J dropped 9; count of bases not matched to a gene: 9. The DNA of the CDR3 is TGCAGCGGATCGACTAGCATGAGTGAGCAGTTCTTC. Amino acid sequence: CSGSTSMSEQFF.

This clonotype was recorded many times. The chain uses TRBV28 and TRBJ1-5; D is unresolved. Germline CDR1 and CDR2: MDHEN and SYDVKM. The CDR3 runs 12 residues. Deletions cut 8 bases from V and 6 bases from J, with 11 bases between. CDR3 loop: CASGPEVQPQHF. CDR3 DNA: TGTGCCAGCGGCCCTGAGGTTCAGCCCCAGCATTTT.

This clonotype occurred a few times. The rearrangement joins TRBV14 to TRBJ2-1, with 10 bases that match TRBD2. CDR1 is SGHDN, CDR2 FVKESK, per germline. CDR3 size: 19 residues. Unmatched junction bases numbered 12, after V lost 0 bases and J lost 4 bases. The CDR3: CASSQDRSWVAGGYNEQFF. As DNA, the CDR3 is TGTGCCAGCAGCCAAGATCGGAGTTGGGTAGCGGGAGGTTACAATGAGCAGTTCTTC.

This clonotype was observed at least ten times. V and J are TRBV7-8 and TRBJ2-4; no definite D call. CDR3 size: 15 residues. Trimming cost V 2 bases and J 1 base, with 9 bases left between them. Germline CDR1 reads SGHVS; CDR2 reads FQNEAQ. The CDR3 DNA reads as TGTGCCAGCAGCTTATCCCCGGCGGCCAAAAACATTCAGTACTTC. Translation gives CASSLSPAAKNIQYF. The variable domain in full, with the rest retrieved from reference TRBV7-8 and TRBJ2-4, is GAGVSQSPRYKVAKRGQDVALRCDPISGHVSLFWYQQALGQGPEFLTYFQNEAQLDKSGLPSDRFFAERPEGSVSTLKIQRTQQEDSAVYLCASSLSPAAKNIQYFGAGTRLSVL.

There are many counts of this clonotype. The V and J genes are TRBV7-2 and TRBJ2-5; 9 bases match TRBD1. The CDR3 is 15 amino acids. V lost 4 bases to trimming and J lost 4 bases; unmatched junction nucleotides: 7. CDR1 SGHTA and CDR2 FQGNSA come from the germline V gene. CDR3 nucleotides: TGTGCCAGCAGCTCCCCGGGACAGGGAGGAGAGACCCAGTACTTC. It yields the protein CASSSPGQGGETQYF.

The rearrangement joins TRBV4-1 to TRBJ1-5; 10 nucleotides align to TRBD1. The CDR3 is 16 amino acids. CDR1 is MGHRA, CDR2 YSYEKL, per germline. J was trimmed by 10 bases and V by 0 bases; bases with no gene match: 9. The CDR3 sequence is CASSQDITRDRGPQHF. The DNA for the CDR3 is TGCGCCAGCAGCCAAGATATCACGCGGGACAGGGGCCCCCAGCATTTT.

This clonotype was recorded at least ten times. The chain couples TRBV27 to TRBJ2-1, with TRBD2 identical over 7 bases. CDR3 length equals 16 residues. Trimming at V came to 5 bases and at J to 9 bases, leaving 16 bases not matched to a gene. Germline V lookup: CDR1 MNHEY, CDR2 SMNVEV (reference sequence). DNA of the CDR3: TGTGCCAGCAGTCCTAAAGGAGGACTAGGGAACTTTGAGCAGTTCTTC. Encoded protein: CASSPKGGLGNFEQFF.

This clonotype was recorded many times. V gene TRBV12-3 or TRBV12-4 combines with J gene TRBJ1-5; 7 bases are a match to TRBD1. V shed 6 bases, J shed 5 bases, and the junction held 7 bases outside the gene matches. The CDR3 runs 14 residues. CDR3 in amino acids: CASRQTGVDQPQHF. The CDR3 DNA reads TGTGCCAGCAGACAAACAGGGGTGGATCAGCCCCAGCATTTT.

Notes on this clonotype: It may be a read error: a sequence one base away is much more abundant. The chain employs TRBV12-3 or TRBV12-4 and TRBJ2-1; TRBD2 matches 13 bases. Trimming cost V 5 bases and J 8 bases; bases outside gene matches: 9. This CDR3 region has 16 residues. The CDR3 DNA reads TGTGCCAGCAGTCTCGTGGGACTAGCGGGACCCCATGAGCAGTTCTTC. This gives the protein CASSLVGLAGPHEQFF.

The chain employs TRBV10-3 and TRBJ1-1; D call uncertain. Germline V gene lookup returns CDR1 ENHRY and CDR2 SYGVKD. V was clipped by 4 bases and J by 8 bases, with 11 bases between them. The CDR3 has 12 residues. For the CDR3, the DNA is TGTGCCATCAGTGTATCAGGCGGAGAAGCTTTCTTT. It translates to CAISVSGGEAFF.

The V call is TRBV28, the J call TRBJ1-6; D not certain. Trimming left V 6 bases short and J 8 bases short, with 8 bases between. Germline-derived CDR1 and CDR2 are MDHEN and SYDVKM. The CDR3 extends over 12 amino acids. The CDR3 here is CASRVSDSPLHF. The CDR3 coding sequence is TGTGCCAGCAGGGTATCAGATTCACCCCTCCACTTT.

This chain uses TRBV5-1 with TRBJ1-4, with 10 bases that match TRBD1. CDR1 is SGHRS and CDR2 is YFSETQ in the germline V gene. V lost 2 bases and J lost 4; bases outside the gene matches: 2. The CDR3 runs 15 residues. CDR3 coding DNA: TGCGCCAGCAGCTTAAGGACAGGGGGTAATGAAAAACTGTTTTTT. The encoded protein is CASSLRTGGNEKLFF.

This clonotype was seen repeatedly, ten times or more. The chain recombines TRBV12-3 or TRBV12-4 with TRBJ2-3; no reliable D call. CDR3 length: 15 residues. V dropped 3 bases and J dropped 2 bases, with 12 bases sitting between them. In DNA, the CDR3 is TGTGCCAGCAGTTTTTCAGGCAGTTACACAGATACGCAGTATTTT. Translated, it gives CASSFSGSYTDTQYF.

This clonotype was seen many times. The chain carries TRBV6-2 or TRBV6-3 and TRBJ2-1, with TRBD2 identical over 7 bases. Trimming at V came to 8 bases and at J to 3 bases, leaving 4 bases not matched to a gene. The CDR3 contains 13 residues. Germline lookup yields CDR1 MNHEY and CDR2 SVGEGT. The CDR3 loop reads CASPGGSYNEQFF. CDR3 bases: TGTGCCAGCCCCGGGGGGAGCTACAATGAGCAGTTCTTC.

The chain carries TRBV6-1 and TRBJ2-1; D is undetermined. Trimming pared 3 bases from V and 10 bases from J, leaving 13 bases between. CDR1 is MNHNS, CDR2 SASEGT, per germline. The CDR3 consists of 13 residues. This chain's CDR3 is CASSDQVAREQFF. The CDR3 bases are TGTGCCAGCAGTGATCAAGTGGCTAGAGAGCAGTTCTTC.